This is a list of T cell receptor beta chains from one sample in a study of control samples from healthy donors and cancer patients. The method was immunoSEQ multiplex PCR; TCRdb's version includes in-frame clones alone and lacks a portion of them. Among 130,000 or so clones, just under 90% were seen once, and the ten largest hold about 7.6%. Sequencing was performed on PBMCs. These receptors originate from a man between 50 and 59 years old with head and neck cancer. The conserved cysteine and the conserved F or W are not part of the CDR3 here. A clone size is listed for some rows: how often the clone was seen (once, few, many), or a class if it is expanded.

v_call,clone_size,cdr3_aa
TRBV7-3,.,ASKRAGGNTIY
TRBV28,.,ASSLRGQGMETQY
TRBV9,.,ASSVGRTGNTIY
TRBV24-1,once,ATSAGDRYNEQF
TRBV2,.,ASILETGKEKLF
TRBV27,.,ASTRSYYNTDTQY
TRBV30,.,AWSRETQY
TRBV30,.,AWGWGLITNEQF
TRBV25-1,.,ASSAIGDSSGANVLT
TRBV19,.,ASRRGRGTDTQY
TRBV9,.,ASSSLGGGYT
TRBV11-2,.,ASSSRNPGTSGRAGEQF
TRBV27,.,ASSLNSPLSYNEQF
TRBV4-1,.,ASSQGVGYQPQH
TRBV19,.,ATEGLAGGDNEQF
TRBV6-1,.,ASSERQGAQPQH
TRBV2,.,ASSAQYYEQY
TRBV7-3,.,ASSFQGAVGYT